This T cell receptor beta chain was captured by sequencing in a study of T-cell reconstitution after alpha-beta-depleted transplantation in children. This sample's TCRbeta library carried unique molecular identifier barcodes. TCRdb re-derived calls from the PCR reads in MiXCR, one entry per CDR3 protein. Of about 460,000 distinct CDR3 sequences listed, about an eighth are singletons. This CDR3 is 19 amino acids long. Germline CDR1 and CDR2: SGHRS and YFSETQ. Trimming removed 1 base from V and 0 bases from J, with 20 bases in between. On this clonotype itself: The antigen is unknown.

Broader study findings: Once a year had passed after transplant, T-cell counts and diversity came mostly from newly produced T cells. There were reportedly several hundred expanded graft clones from which alpha-beta T cells came about two months after transplant. Several patients had high TCRbeta diversity at day 60; it came from surviving recipient T cells and thymic progenitors.

The chain carries TRBV5-1 and TRBJ2-4; unclear D gene. The material sequenced was PBMCs, mostly from graft donor cells, taken 180 days after TCRalphabeta/CD19-depleted stem cell transplant. The sequence was obtained from a female patient aged 2 to 10 who had a stem cell transplant for aplastic anemia, so the T cells may come from the graft donor. The CDR3: CASSLTLRETLLAKNIQYF. For the CDR3, the DNA is TGCGCCAGCAGCTTGACCTTACGAGAAACCCTACTAGCCAAAAACATTCAGTACTTC.